This T cell receptor (beta chain) was identified during a study of T cells in narcolepsy. For the study at large: Donors had narcolepsy type 1 or type 2, or were healthy controls.

Study findings and constraints: Reportedly, autoreactive clonotypes were serially detected in patients' blood but not controls'. In some patient and control memory CD4+ samples, autoreactive clones were absent. Comparing one patient's CSF and blood CD4+ clonotypes highlighted HCRT- and TRIB2-specific autoreactive clonotypes.

Germline assignment: CDR1 SGDLS and CDR2 YYNGEE. The CDR3 is 19 amino acids. With V trimmed by 0 bases and J by 0 bases, 8 bases remained unmatched. Notes on this clone: What it binds is not known.

The assay was immunoSEQ multiplex PCR, and TCRdb's table has in-frame clones only and misses some. The data hold roughly 40,000 clones, with about 85% observed a single time. The genes are TRBV9 and TRBJ1-6; 8 bases agree with TRBD1. The specimen sequenced was CD45RA- memory CD4+ T cells from PBMCs. This clonotype originated in a human donor with narcolepsy. The chain's CDR3 is CASSVEGQGGGSYNSPLHF. CDR3 sequence (DNA): TGTGCCAGCAGCGTAGAAGGACAGGGTGGTGGCTCCTATAATTCACCCCTCCACTTT.